This TCR beta chain was obtained from a study of regulatory T cells in long-lasting Graves disease (dated by TCRdb to the early 2020s). Study-level background: To count as having persistent Graves' disease, a patient had to have received antithyroid drug treatment for over 5 years with TSH receptor autoantibodies remaining persistently positive. Persistent Graves' disease patients were compared with newly diagnosed Graves' disease patients by peripheral blood TCR sequencing and RNA sequencing. The study was conducted in China and was registered as a clinical trial. TCR sequencing covered around 13 persistent and some 20 newly diagnosed Graves' disease patients, around 35 samples in total. Persistent Graves' disease patients in the clinical cohort had taken antithyroid drugs for approximately 9.5 years on average. The paper's findings and limits, for the study overall: Peripheral blood alone was examined, since thyroid tissue, which constituted the primary lesion, could not be accessed. Persistent patients shared more public clonotypes among themselves (2,741) than newly diagnosed patients did (about 1,000). Persistent disease showed preferential use of TRBV28, TRBJ1-2 and TRBJ2-5, whereas newly diagnosed disease favored TRBV20-1 and TRBJ2-1. Compared with newly diagnosed patients, patients with persistent Graves' disease had lower TCR Shannon entropy and fewer highly expanded clones, which suggests clonal expansion. The small sample size was acknowledged by the authors as a limitation that may reduce accuracy. Only the TCR beta chain was sequenced and analyzed.

The library was built by means of multiplex PCR. Sequencing used an Illumina HiSeq 4000. TCR beta libraries were built with iRepertoire HTBI primers and Arm-PCR amplification of CDR3 regions. Gel purification was performed on PCR products prior to sequencing. For the original study's pipeline: A total of around 66 TRBV and more than twelve TRBJ segments were identified across samples and were used for gene usage analysis of CDR3 amino acid clonotypes. COPE and FqMerger were used to merge filtered high-quality paired reads into contigs. Contigs were aligned with BLAST to IMGT TRBV, TRBD and TRBJ reference genes, and CDR3 was defined per IMGT. Clonotypes above 0.1% frequency were classified as highly expanded clones. Shannon entropy was used to measure repertoire diversity, and the Gini coefficient was used to measure V-J evenness. Public clonotypes were defined as clonotypes shared by more than one individual. TCRdb ran its own pipeline on the public reads, namely fastp trimming at Q25 and MiXCR clone calling, and kept in-frame beta chains. Rows merge per CDR3 protein into single entries with the most common DNA and genes. None of the V and J calls come from the authors' own analysis; TCRdb made them. The sample table shows some 370,000 distinct CDR3 sequences, and less than 30% are seen once. Clones ranked in the top ten supply approximately 27% of the sample.

A few counts support this clonotype. Its recognized antigen is unknown. No per-base quality is available; no much larger clone lies one base away. The sample's time point, from its label and the paper: persistent/refractory GD, antithyroid drugs over 5 years with positive TRAb. RNA was extracted from PBMCs in TRIzol for both TCR sequencing and RNA sequencing. The diagnosis of Graves' disease was made according to American Thyroid Association guidelines. Patients for the study were recruited at an endocrinology department in Xi'an, China. Each patient gave about 10 milliliters of peripheral blood, collected in an EDTA anticoagulant tube. PBMCs were isolated by Ficoll Paque Plus density gradient separation without further T cell sorting. An Agilent 2100 Bioanalyzer and agarose gel were used to check RNA quality, and a NanoDrop 2000 was used to measure RNA concentration. Including cysteine and phenylalanine, the CDR3 has 15 amino acids. Only the CDR3 region is kept as DNA, spanning 45 bases read in frame from base 1. After removal of 4 bases from V and 5 bases from J, the junction retains 8 bases not matched to a gene. CDR1 MGHDK and CDR2 SYGVNS are derived from the germline V gene.

Sample: peripheral blood mononuclear cells (PBMCs), taken when the disease was refractory, from a patient treated with antithyroid drugs. This TCR was recovered from a woman in her forties with Graves disease. Donor details come from another sample of the same person, matched by shared clones. The sequence is built from TRBV25-1 and TRBJ2-5, and TRBD1 matches 9 of the central bases. The nucleotides are TGTGCCAGCAGTGGAACTACAGGGGGCAGGGAGACCCAGTACTTC. Translated, it gives CASSGTTGGRETQYF.